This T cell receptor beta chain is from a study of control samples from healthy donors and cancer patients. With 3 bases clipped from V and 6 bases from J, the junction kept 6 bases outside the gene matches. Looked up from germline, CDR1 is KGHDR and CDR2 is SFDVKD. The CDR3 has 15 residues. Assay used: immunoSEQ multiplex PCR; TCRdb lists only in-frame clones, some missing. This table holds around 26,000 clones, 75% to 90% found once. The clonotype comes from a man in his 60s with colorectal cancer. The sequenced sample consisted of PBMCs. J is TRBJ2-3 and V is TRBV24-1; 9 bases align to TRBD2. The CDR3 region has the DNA TGTGCCACCAGTGATCCCGGACTAGCGACGGATACGCAGTATTTT. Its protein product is CATSDPGLATDTQYF.